Described below is a single T cell receptor (beta chain) sequence and its context. Its recognized antigen is unknown. The input lacks base qualities; no much larger clone sits a single base away. CDR1 is given as SQVTM and CDR2 as ANQGSEA, both from the germline V gene. The cysteine opens and the phenylalanine closes a CDR3 of 11 amino acids. The retained sequence is limited to the CDR3, 33 bases, with the frame set at the first base. V is shortened by 7 bases, J by 8 bases, and the region joining them spans 14 bases. In total, approximately 690 healthy bone marrow donors made up the cohort. At the time of sampling, all cohort members were nominally healthy, though unrecorded immune exposures were likely present. The donor tested CMV seropositive, placing the donor among the roughly 300 seropositive members of the cohort. A peripheral blood sample was collected from each donor, and TCR beta sequencing was performed on peripheral blood mononuclear cells. Genomic DNA was extracted from the blood cell samples with the Qiagen DNeasy Blood Extraction Kit.

Receptors were amplified or captured by the immunoSEQ multiplex PCR assay. The multiplex PCR relied on a mix of 60 forward primers for TCR Vbeta segments and 13 reverse primers for TCR Jbeta segments. A multiplex PCR assay on genomic DNA amplified the CDR3 region of rearranged TCR beta genes. The amplified TCR beta libraries were sequenced on the Illumina HiSeq System as 87-base-pair reads. The paper's data handling went like this. A later analysis counted about 80 million unique TCR beta chains across the 550 to 750 repertoires, and approximately 11 million of these chains were shared by at least two donors. To remove PCR and sequencing errors, raw reads were error-corrected and collapsed into unique sequences using a nearest-neighbor algorithm that merged closely related sequences. CDR3 sequences were aligned to IMGT reference sequences to assign V, D and J gene segments. For a sequence to be retained, a match of at least six nucleotides was required to both a V gene segment and a J gene segment. A rearrangement counted as productive if the CDR3 had no stop codons and remained in frame with V and J, and every other rearrangement counted as non-productive. CDR3 was defined according to IMGT convention as the region running from the second conserved V-encoded cysteine to the conserved J-encoded phenylalanine. The earlier analysis of about 570 of the donors excluded any sequence lacking an unambiguous match to a single V gene segment. In an earlier analysis of 587 of the donors, a V segment was called functional when productive rearrangements were above 56.7%, and segregating when the standard deviation between donors exceeded 5%. A statistical classification framework was built to diagnose cytomegalovirus status from the catalog of TCR beta chain sequences. V and J gene assignment, in a later analysis, came from comparing TCR nucleotide sequences with IMGT/GENE-DB human TR gene sequences. Using the TCRdist pipeline, a later analysis assigned CDR3 sequences along with most-parsimonious VDJ recombination scenarios. In a later analysis, each TCR beta chain was defined by its CDR3 amino acid sequence together with its V-gene family, and reads lacking a unique V-gene family were excluded. In a later analysis, fewer than 600 highly shared, low-generation-probability nucleotide sequences were removed to address suspected cross-contamination and a sequencing artifact. For each public chain, a later analysis derived a clonal expansion index from normalized ranks of inferred template counts within each repertoire. In a later analysis, generation probabilities were computed with a VDJ recombination model fitted to out-of-frame rearrangements, and the resulting probabilities were checked against IGoR. In a later analysis, hypergeometric tests were used to score TCR-TCR, TCR-HLA and TCR-CMV co-occurrence, with a repertoire-size bias correction applied to TCR pairs. In a later analysis, false discovery rates were estimated by permuting HLA or CMV assignments 20 times. In a later analysis, co-occurring TCRs were grouped using DBSCAN, and TCRdist sequence similarity was added for clustering within HLA-allele-positive subsets. For co-occurrence clustering, repertoires with fewer than 30,000 or more than 120,000 public chains were excluded, along with 4 to 6 repertoires with anomalous nucleotide sharing. The immuneACCESS repertoire file appears here via TCRdb, limited to in-frame rearrangements. These files lack a portion of the clones; in checked studies, under half of the deficit traces to unresolved V genes, and the cause of the others is not known. V and J calls and clone size are those listed in that table; D and trimming were worked out from the DNA. The sample data list 150,000 to 200,000 clones, and around 76% of these were observed just once. Just over 2% of the sample is held by the ten biggest clonotypes.

The data originate from a study of cytomegalovirus exposure and HLA in healthy donors (dated by TCRdb to 2015 to 2018). Looking at the study overall: An earlier analysis of roughly 500 of the donors reported 250 to 300 Gb of sequence data and roughly 120 million unique TCR beta sequences obtained from 180 million or so T cells. About 330 gigabases of sequencing data and 70 million to 100 million unique TCR sequences made up an early release that covered approximately 650 HLA-typed donors. Of the roughly 410 genotyped donors, more than 75% were placed in the genetic ancestry cluster associated with self-reported Caucasian donors. The study aimed to test whether signatures of past pathogen exposure could be identified by cataloging public T cell receptors. The T cell repertoires of under 700 subjects were profiled by immunosequencing and related to cytomegalovirus serostatus. In addition to the first cohort of 650 to 800 subjects, a separate validation cohort of approximately 130 different subjects was used. To predict cytomegalovirus infection status, the study combined high-throughput TCR immunosequencing, statistical association of individual TCRs with disease status, and machine learning. In a later analysis, previously published TCR beta repertoires from several hundred donors were re-analyzed and high-resolution HLA genotyping was added so that TCR occurrence patterns could be studied. In the later analysis, no new phenotypic data were used to find candidate immune exposures; instead, reliance was placed on TCR beta sequences and their occurrence across donors. In an earlier analysis of about 590 of the donors, high-throughput TCR beta sequencing was used to judge whether each TCR beta V gene segment behaved as functional or pseudogenic. Alongside the repertoire data, information on donor age, sex, ethnicity and CMV serostatus was compiled. In a later genetic analysis, genome-wide SNP genotypes for about three fifths of the roughly 670 donors were used, and that subset was treated as a discovery cohort. Every discovery cohort repertoire had been produced on one sequencing platform. HLA typing covered class I and class II loci at four-digit resolution. The number of donors typed differed by locus, with 629-630 for A, B, C, DRB1 and DQB1, over 500 for DQA1, 606 for DPA1, and some 450 for DPB1. Because of strong linkage in the cohort, five DR-DQ haplotypes were treated as single units for association and clustering. Across 398 genotyped donors of the cohort, an average of approximately 240,000 unique TCR beta nucleotide sequences per donor were sequenced, and around 19% of those sequences were non-productive. What the study reported, not specific to this receptor: In a later genetic analysis, fewer N-insertions in productive TCRs were reported among donors in an Asian-associated ancestry cluster than the roughly 700-donor mean. For the cohort, immune exposure information was limited to CMV serostatus. In a later analysis, most CMV-associated TCR beta chains were found to appear HLA-restricted, with HLA associations seemingly driven largely by CMV exposure. A further reported finding was that TCR beta sequences accurately predicted the HLA-A and HLA-B alleles for most subjects in the first cohort. In an earlier analysis of fewer than 700 of the donors, most TCR beta V segments appeared in productive rearrangements about 90% or about 30% of the time, broadly matching IMGT annotations. Presence/absence analyses assumed roughly uniform sequencing depth across donors, an assumption that may not hold. Only TCR beta chains were sequenced in this cohort, and the absence of alpha or paired-chain data limited detectable features. Some IMGT-functional V segments, including TRBV6-2 and TRBV6-3, could not be told apart with the 87-base-pair reads, so those segments were excluded. The earlier analysis of 587 of the donors excluded roughly 17 rarely observed V segments, including chromosome 9 orphons, because counts were too low. In a later analysis, TCR association rates were found to vary across HLA loci, with the most associated TCRs seen for DRB1 alleles and the fewest for HLA-C alleles. A later analysis reported that several top co-occurrence clusters appeared linked to parvovirus B19, influenza, CMV and Epstein-Barr virus. Correlated functional status among segregating V segments might be attributable to linkage disequilibrium, but an unknown experimental factor could not be ruled out. In a later analysis, HLA-associated TCR beta chains showed more clonal expansion and lower generation probabilities than non-associated chains that were equally common. Assigning TCR associations to individual alleles was difficult when HLA alleles, especially DR and DQ, strongly co-occurred. In the study, around 150 TCR beta chains were listed as associated with cytomegalovirus. The classifier was reported to diagnose cytomegalovirus status with high specificity and sensitivity in both the original and validation cohorts. Because some donors lacked HLA typing at each locus, the association tests relied only on the typed subset. A cluster of highly shared sequence variants was judged likely to represent a technical artifact of the sequencing pipeline. Most TCR sequences were observed very rarely across donors, whereas some public TCRs were present in many individuals. Specific HLA alleles were associated with some 15,000 TCR beta sequences at a false discovery rate of 0.05 in a later analysis. The authors suggested that the approach could potentially be generalized to other disease states and immunological phenotypes. Three of the identified cytomegalovirus-associated TCR beta chains were confirmed in vitro to be specific for cytomegalovirus antigens. In a later genetic analysis, a missense DCLRE1C variant was associated with V-gene and J-gene trimming of TCR beta chains, and the association was replicated in an independent cohort.

The receptor chain draws on TRBV29-1 and TRBJ1-2; the D segment could be TRBD1, given 5 matching bases. The sample consisted of PBMCs. This sequence was found in a woman between 25 and 40 years old in good health and CMV-seropositive. The DNA sequence reads TGCAGCGGTGGCGGGGGGGAAGGCTACACCTTC. Its product reads: CSGGGGEGYTF. Beyond the CDR3, the reference TRBV29-1 and TRBJ1-2 genes provide the residues; the full variable domain reads: SAVISQKPSRDICQRGTSLTIQCQVDSQVTMMFWYRQQPGQSLTLIATANQGSEATYESGFVIDKFPISRPNLTFSTLTVSNMSPEDSSIYLCSGGGGEGYTFGSGTRLTVV.